One T cell receptor beta chain is described in this entry. The CDR3 covers 14 residues. The ends lost 3 bases at V and 3 bases at J; junction bases unmatched: 4. Germline assignment: CDR1 LNHDA and CDR2 SQIVND (reference sequence). The assay was immunoSEQ multiplex PCR, and TCRdb's table has in-frame clones only and misses some. The sample holds about 80,000 clones, more than 85% seen once. The source of the sample is a study of technical replicates of blood from a handful of donors. The source of this sequence is a human donor in good health. V gene TRBV19 combines with J gene TRBJ2-7; 8 bases align to TRBD1. Input material: T cells isolated from PBMCs. CDR3 nucleotides: TGTGCCAGTAGTATGGGCAGGGGGCACTACGAGCAGTACTTC. Translated: CASSMGRGHYEQYF. The full variable domain, in which reference TRBV19 and TRBJ2-7 provide the parts outside the CDR3, is DGGITQSPKYLFRKEGQNVTLSCEQNLNHDAMYWYRQDPGQGLRLIYYSQIVNDFQKGDIAEGYSVSREKKESFPLTVTSAQKNPTAFYLCASSMGRGHYEQYFGPGTRLTVT.